Below, 27 T cell receptor beta chains from the same sample are listed, as sequenced in a study of blood T cell repertoires in COVID-19. Measured with immunoSEQ multiplex PCR; TCRdb has only the in-frame clones, and not every one. The sample has tens of thousands of clones; 60% to 85% are singletons. Sequencing was performed on peripheral blood. The source is a man in his 70s with acute or convalescent COVID-19.

V and J are TRBV3-1 (or the pseudogene TRBV3-2) and TRBJ1-5; 8 bases agree with TRBD1. This CDR3 has 15 residues. The germline CDR1 and CDR2 sequences are LGHDT and YNNKEL (reference sequence). The J segment lost 12 bases and the V segment lost 0 bases, leaving 10 bases of the junction unmatched. The CDR3 sequence is CASSQDLQGGRVQHF. The CDR3 nucleotides read TGTGCCAGCAGCCAAGATTTACAGGGGGGAAGGGTCCAGCATTTT.

The chain is built from TRBV7-8 and TRBJ2-1, with 9 nucleotides matching TRBD1. Germline assignment: CDR1 SGHVS and CDR2 FQNEAQ. Unmatched junction bases numbered 11, after V lost 2 bases and J lost 6 bases. CDR3 size: 17 residues. This chain's CDR3 is CASSLRALTGGVNEQFF. The CDR3 coding sequence is TGTGCCAGCAGCTTAAGGGCCCTGACAGGGGGTGTCAATGAGCAGTTCTTC.

This clone was found once. At one end the junction does not follow the germline gene, possibly because of a read error. This sequence joins TRBV10-3 and TRBJ2-2, with D tentatively TRBD1 (6 bases). This CDR3 has 14 residues. The germline CDR1 and CDR2 sequences are ENHRY and SYGVKD. Here the CDR3 DNA reads TGTGCCACTGTGACAGGCCCTAACAGCGGGGAGCTGTTTTTT. As protein: CATVTGPNSGELFF.

This clone was counted only a few times. This chain uses TRBV5-4 with TRBJ2-7, with TRBD2 matching 11 bases. CDR1 is SGHNT and CDR2 is YYREEE in the germline V gene (reference sequence). CDR3 length: 15 residues. V was clipped by 4 bases and J by 7 bases; unmatched bases: 10. The DNA for the CDR3 is TGTGCCAGCAGCCCCACTAGCGGGAGCCGGGGGGAGCAGTACTTC. Residues: CASSPTSGSRGEQYF.

This clone was seen a single time. The V gene is TRBV18, the J gene TRBJ1-3; 7 bases align to TRBD1. This CDR3 has 15 residues. The germline gives CDR1 KGHSH, CDR2 LQKENI. V gave up 3 bases and J gave up 3 bases; unmatched junction bases: 5. The CDR3 region is CASSPQQGYGNTIYF. The CDR3 DNA sequence: TGTGCCAGCTCACCCCAACAGGGGTATGGAAACACCATATATTTT.

The chain links TRBV14 to TRBJ1-2; D perhaps matches TRBD1 (6 bases). Trimming removed 3 bases at V and 7 bases at J, with 12 bases between. CDR1 is SGHDN and CDR2 is FVKESK in the germline V gene. The CDR3 loop spans 13 amino acids. CDR3 bases: TGTGCCAGCAGCCAGCAGGGGTTCGCTGGCTACACCTTC. Encoded protein: CASSQQGFAGYTF.

The rearrangement joins TRBV10-3 to TRBJ1-5; 8 nucleotides align to TRBD1. This CDR3 region has 16 residues. The germline CDR1 and CDR2 sequences are ENHRY and SYGVKD. Trimming at V came to 1 base and at J to 6 bases, leaving 8 bases not matched to a gene. CDR3 nucleotides: TGTGCCATCAGTGAGTTCGGACAGGGTATGAGTCAGCCCCAGCATTTT. Its translation is CAISEFGQGMSQPQHF.

The V gene is TRBV6-2 or TRBV6-3, the J gene TRBJ2-5; tentatively, D is TRBD1 (5 bases). Looked up from germline, CDR1 is MNHEY and CDR2 is SVGEGT. Between the trimmed V and J ends, which lost 2 bases and 4 bases, there was a span of 17 bases. This CDR3 comprises 16 residues. CDR3 amino acids: CASSYGRGTGAETQYF. As DNA, the CDR3 is TGTGCCAGCAGTTACGGTAGGGGCACAGGAGCAGAGACCCAGTACTTC.

The chain has TRBV4-2 and TRBJ2-7, with 7 bases fitting TRBD2. This CDR3 contains 17 residues. V was pared by 0 bases and J by 5 bases, with 13 bases of the junction left unmatched. Germline V gives CDR1 LGHNA, CDR2 YNFKEQ. The CDR3: CASSQEPGGGGPHEQYF. In DNA, the CDR3 is TGTGCCAGCAGCCAAGAACCTGGCGGGGGAGGGCCCCACGAGCAGTACTTC.

The chain joins TRBV7-9 to TRBJ2-5; no firm D call. The V end lost 5 bases, the J end lost 5 bases, and 3 bases lay between the germline ends. This CDR3 has 10 amino acids. Germline V gives CDR1 SEHNR, CDR2 FQNEAQ (reference sequence). CDR3 nucleotides: TGTGCCAGCAGCCCGGAGACCCAGTACTTC. This sequence encodes CASSPETQYF.

The chain is built from TRBV9 and TRBJ2-7; a possible D gene is TRBD2 (6 bases). CDR1 SGDLS and CDR2 YYNGEE come from the germline V gene. This CDR3 is built from 12 residues. With 5 bases removed from V and 5 bases from J, the gap between germline ends came to 11 bases. CDR3 sequence (DNA): TGTGCCAGCAGTCCGGCGGGGAACGAGCAGTACTTC. This gives the protein CASSPAGNEQYF.

The chain employs TRBV28 and TRBJ2-6; 7 bases match TRBD2. The trim removed 3 bases at V and 2 bases at J, leaving 4 bases unmatched. The V gene's germline CDR1 is MDHEN and CDR2 SYDVKM. The CDR3 is 16 residues long. The chain's CDR3 is CASSFRDYPGANVLTF. The CDR3 nucleotides read TGTGCCAGCAGTTTCCGGGACTACCCTGGGGCCAACGTCCTGACTTTC.

The J gene is TRBJ2-7, the V gene TRBV7-6, with TRBD2 identical over 8 bases. Germline CDR1 is SGHVS and CDR2 is FNYEAQ. The CDR3 consists of 15 residues. The trim removed 1 base at V and 5 bases at J, leaving 7 bases unmatched. The CDR3 coding sequence is TGTGCCAGCAGCTTAGGGATCGGGACTAGGGACGAGCAGTACTTC. Its protein is CASSLGIGTRDEQYF.

This clone has just a few counts. The J gene is TRBJ1-1, the V gene TRBV6-2 or TRBV6-3; 9 bases are shared with TRBD1. CDR1 is MNHEY, CDR2 SVGEGT, per germline. The CDR3 length is 14 residues. V was clipped by 6 bases and J by 7 bases; unmatched bases: 9. CDR3 amino acids: CASSLTGTGNEAFF. Written as DNA, the CDR3 is TGTGCCAGCAGCCTAACGGGGACAGGGAATGAAGCTTTCTTT.

The rearrangement joins TRBV10-1 to TRBJ2-1; D unclear. Germline CDR1 WNHNN, CDR2 SYGVQD (reference sequence). The V gene lost 4 bases and the J gene lost 4 bases, with 5 bases spanning the gap. This CDR3 spans 12 amino acids. CDR3 bases: TGCGCCAGCAGTGGGCAGTACAATGAGCAGTTCTTC. Its translation: CASSGQYNEQFF.

The CDR3 reads CASSETQGSGGYTF. The CDR3 DNA is TGTGCCAGCAGTGAGACTCAGGGAAGTGGCGGCTACACCTTC. V gene TRBV6-1 combines with J gene TRBJ1-2, with a possible D match to TRBD1 (5 bases). The ends were cut back, 3 bases at V and 8 bases at J, with 16 bases in the middle. Germline CDR1 MNHNS, CDR2 SASEGT. The CDR3 has 14 amino acids.

J is TRBJ1-1 and V is TRBV7-9; 8 bases are shared with TRBD1. CDR1 is SEHNR, CDR2 FQNEAQ, per germline (reference sequence). Trimming took 7 bases from V and 0 from J; bases not matched to a gene: 1. The CDR3 length is 13 residues. In nucleotides, the CDR3 is TGTGCCAGCATGGGACAGGTGAACACTGAAGCTTTCTTT. It encodes CASMGQVNTEAFF.

The genes are TRBV27 and TRBJ2-1; maybe TRBD2 (6 bases). Between the trimmed V and J ends, which lost 2 bases and 4 bases, there was a span of 12 bases. The CDR3 consists of 15 residues. In germline, CDR1 is MNHEY, CDR2 SMNVEV (reference sequence). Written as DNA, the CDR3 is TGTGCCAGCAGTTTAGGGGGGTTTCTTTACAATGAGCAGTTCTTC. Translated, it gives CASSLGGFLYNEQFF.

The rearrangement uses TRBV5-1 and TRBJ2-2; D is unclear. Germline V gene sequence: CDR1 SGHRS, CDR2 YFSETQ. The germline V and J ends were trimmed by 4 bases and 4 bases, with 17 bases remaining between them. This CDR3 has 16 residues. CDR3 coding DNA: TGCGCCAGCAGCCCATTAGACTCTCTCGGCACCGGGGAGCTGTTTTTT. As protein: CASSPLDSLGTGELFF. The whole variable domain, filled in from reference TRBV5-1 and TRBJ2-2, reads KAGVTQTPRYLIKTRGQQVTLSCSPISGHRSVSWYQQTPGQGLQFLFEYFSETQRNKGNFPGRFSGRQFSNSRSEMNVSTLELGDSALYLCASSPLDSLGTGELFFGEGSRLTVL.

In the case of this clone: Other DNA variants within this sample encode the same CDR3. The chain uses TRBV5-1 and TRBJ2-5; 12 bases match TRBD2. Per the germline V gene, CDR1 is SGHRS and CDR2 is YFSETQ. The ends lost 5 bases at V and 4 bases at J; junction bases unmatched: 3. The CDR3 runs to 14 residues. For the CDR3, the DNA is TGCGCCAGCAGACCGGGACTAGCGGGAGAGACCCAGTACTTC. Its protein is CASRPGLAGETQYF.

This clone was seen a single time. V usage is TRBV28 and J usage is TRBJ2-1, with 12 bases that match TRBD2. Germline lookup yields CDR1 MDHEN and CDR2 SYDVKM. The trim removed 6 bases at V and 4 bases at J, leaving 4 bases unmatched. The CDR3 is 15 amino acids. The CDR3 loop is CASSDLAGGYNEQFF. Here the CDR3 DNA reads TGTGCCAGCAGCGATCTAGCGGGAGGGTACAATGAGCAGTTCTTC.

J is TRBJ1-1 and V is TRBV19, with 8 bases lining up with TRBD1. Germline loops: CDR1 LNHDA, CDR2 SQIVND (reference sequence). The V and J ends lost 1 base and 1 base, in that order; junction bases with no gene match: 5. The CDR3 is made up of 16 amino acids. The CDR3 DNA follows: TGTGCCAGTAGTATAGCGTTTCAGGGGGCGAACACTGAAGCTTTCTTT. Protein sequence: CASSIAFQGANTEAFF.

Only one count was recorded for this clone. In DNA, the CDR3 is TGTGCCAGCAGCGGGGGGACAGACCTTTTTGAAAAACTGTTTTTT. Its translation is CASSGGTDLFEKLFF. The J gene is TRBJ1-4, the V gene TRBV9; 7 nucleotides match TRBD1. The germline CDR1 and CDR2 sequences are SGDLS and YYNGEE. Trimming cost V 3 bases and J 7 bases; bases outside gene matches: 9. CDR3 length equals 15 residues.

This sequence joins TRBV12-3 or TRBV12-4 and TRBJ2-2; a possible D gene is TRBD1 (5 bases). With 6 bases removed from V and 6 bases from J, the gap between germline ends came to 11 bases. This CDR3 has 13 amino acids. The CDR3 nucleotides are TGTGCCAGCAGCCCAAGGGGCCCCGGGGAGCTGTTTTTT. Its translation is CASSPRGPGELFF.

This chain links TRBV24-1 with TRBJ2-2, with TRBD2 matching over 8 bases. This CDR3 is 16 amino acids long. J was trimmed by 2 bases and V by 5 bases; bases with no gene match: 6. Germline V lookup: CDR1 KGHDR, CDR2 SFDVKD. In DNA, the CDR3 is TGTGCCACCAGTGGGGTCGGGAGGGGTAACACCGGGGAGCTGTTTTTT. Translating gives CATSGVGRGNTGELFF.

J is TRBJ2-3 and V is TRBV24-1, with 9 bases lining up with TRBD2. J was trimmed by 2 bases and V by 9 bases; bases with no gene match: 8. The length of the CDR3 is 15 residues. Per the germline V gene, CDR1 is KGHDR and CDR2 is SFDVKD. The DNA for the CDR3 is TGTGCCACCCGCGGCGGGGGGGCCTTCACAGATACGCAGTATTTT. Its protein is CATRGGGAFTDTQYF.

This clone turned up a few times. The CDR3 DNA is TGTGCCAGCAGCCAAGGGGGCGGGACGGAGACCCAGTACTTC. It encodes CASSQGGGTETQYF. The chain links TRBV3-1 (or the pseudogene TRBV3-2) to TRBJ2-5; D might be TRBD2 (6 bases). Trimming took 1 base from V and 5 from J, leaving 11 bases between them. The CDR3 extends over 14 amino acids. The germline gives CDR1 LGHDT, CDR2 YNNKEL (reference sequence).